This T cell receptor beta chain was found in a study of vaccination and CD4 T cells after COVID-19. Study overall: There were six male and four female convalescents, and two of them were Hispanic. A few convalescent patients underwent sampling at day 14 and then at days 161 to 241 post-vaccination, the study reports.

Overall study findings and caveats: Analysis of convalescent patients found that 304 of 307 vaccine-specific clones were spike mono-reactive.

This CDR3 region has 14 residues. V gave up 5 bases and J gave up 3 bases; unmatched junction bases: 7. Germline V gene lookup returns CDR1 DFQATT and CDR2 SNEGSKA (reference sequence). TCRdb called the PCR reads again in MiXCR, with one record for every CDR3 protein. This table holds tens of thousands of distinct CDR3 sequences, approximately 48% found once. This clonotype was counted only a few times. Its antigen remains unidentified. Time point described: late sampling 161 to 241 days after vaccination in three convalescent patients. Positive PCR tests were logged from March through December 2020, ahead of US Alpha, Beta and Delta variants.

The clonotype originates from a human donor who had recovered from COVID-19. The V call is TRBV20-1, the J call TRBJ2-7; 10 bases are a match to TRBD2. The material was CD4+ T cells from blood, obtained about 7 months after SARS-CoV-2 vaccination. The CDR3 nucleotides read TGCAGTGCTTATGAGCGGGAGGGTATCTACGAGCAGTACTTC. This encodes CSAYEREGIYEQYF.